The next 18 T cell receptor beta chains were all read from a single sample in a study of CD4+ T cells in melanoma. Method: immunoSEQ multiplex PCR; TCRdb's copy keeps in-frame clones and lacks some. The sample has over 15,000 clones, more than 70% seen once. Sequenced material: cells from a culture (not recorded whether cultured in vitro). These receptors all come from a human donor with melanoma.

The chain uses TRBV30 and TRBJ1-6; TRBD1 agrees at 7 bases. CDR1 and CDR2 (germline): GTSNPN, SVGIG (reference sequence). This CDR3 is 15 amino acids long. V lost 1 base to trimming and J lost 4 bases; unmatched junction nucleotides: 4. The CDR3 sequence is CAWSGGQSYNSPLHF. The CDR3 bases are TGTGCCTGGAGTGGGGGACAGAGTTATAATTCACCCCTCCACTTT.

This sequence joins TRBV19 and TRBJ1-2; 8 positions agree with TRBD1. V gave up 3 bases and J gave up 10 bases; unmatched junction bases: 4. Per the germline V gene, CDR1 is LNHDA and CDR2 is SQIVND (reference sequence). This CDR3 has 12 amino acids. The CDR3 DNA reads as TGTGCCAGTAGTATGACAGGGGAGTCCTACACCTTC. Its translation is CASSMTGESYTF.

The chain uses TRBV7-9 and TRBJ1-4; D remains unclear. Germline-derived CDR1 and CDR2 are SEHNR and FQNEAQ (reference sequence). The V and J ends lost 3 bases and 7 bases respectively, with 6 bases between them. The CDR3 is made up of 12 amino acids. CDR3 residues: CASSLGSEKLFF. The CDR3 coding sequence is TGTGCCAGCAGCTTGGGAAGTGAAAAACTGTTTTTT. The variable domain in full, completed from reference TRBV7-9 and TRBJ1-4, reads DTGVSQNPRHKITKRGQNVTFRCDPISEHNRLYWYRQTLGQGPEFLTYFQNEAQLEKSRLLSDRFSAERPKGSFSTLEIQRTEQGDSAMYLCASSLGSEKLFFGSGTQLSVL.

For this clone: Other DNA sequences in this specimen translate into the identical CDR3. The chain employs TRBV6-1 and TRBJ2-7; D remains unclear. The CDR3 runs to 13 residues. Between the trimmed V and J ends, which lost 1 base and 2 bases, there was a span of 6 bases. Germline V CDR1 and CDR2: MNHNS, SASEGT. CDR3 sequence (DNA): TGTGCCAGCAGTGAAGGGAAGCCCTACGAGCAGTACTTC. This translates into CASSEGKPYEQYF.

The CDR3 DNA follows: TGCGCCAGCAGCACTGAAGGACAGGGAGCGGTTGGCTACACCTTC. The encoded protein is CASSTEGQGAVGYTF. J is TRBJ1-2 and V is TRBV5-1, with 8 bases aligning to TRBD1. Germline trimming cut 4 bases from V and 7 bases from J; bases unmatched to any gene: 12. CDR1 and CDR2 from the germline V gene are SGHRS and YFSETQ. The CDR3 runs to 15 residues. The whole variable domain, filled in from reference TRBV5-1 and TRBJ1-2, reads KAGVTQTPRYLIKTRGQQVTLSCSPISGHRSVSWYQQTPGQGLQFLFEYFSETQRNKGNFPGRFSGRQFSNSRSEMNVSTLELGDSALYLCASSTEGQGAVGYTFGSGTRLTVV.

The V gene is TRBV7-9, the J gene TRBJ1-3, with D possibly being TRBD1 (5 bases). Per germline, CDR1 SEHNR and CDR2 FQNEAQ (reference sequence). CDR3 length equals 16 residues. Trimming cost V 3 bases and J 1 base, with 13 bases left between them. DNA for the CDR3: TGTGCCAGCAGCTTTATCAGGGCGATGTCTGGAAACACCATATATTTT. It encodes CASSFIRAMSGNTIYF.

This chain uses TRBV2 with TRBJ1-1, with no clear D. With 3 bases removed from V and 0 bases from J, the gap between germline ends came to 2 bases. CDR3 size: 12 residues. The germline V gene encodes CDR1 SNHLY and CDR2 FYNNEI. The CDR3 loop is CASSEVNTEAFF. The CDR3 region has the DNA TGTGCCAGCAGTGAGGTGAACACTGAAGCTTTCTTT.

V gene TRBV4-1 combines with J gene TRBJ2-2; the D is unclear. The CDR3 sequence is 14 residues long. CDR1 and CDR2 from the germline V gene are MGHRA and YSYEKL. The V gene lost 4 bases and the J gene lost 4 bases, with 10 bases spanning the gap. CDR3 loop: CASSRMSVTGELFF. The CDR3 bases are TGCGCCAGCAGCCGGATGTCGGTCACCGGGGAGCTGTTTTTT.

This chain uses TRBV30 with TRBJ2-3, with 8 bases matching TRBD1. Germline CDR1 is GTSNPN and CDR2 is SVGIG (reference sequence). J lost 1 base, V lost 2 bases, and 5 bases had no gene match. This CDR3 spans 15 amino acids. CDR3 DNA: TGTGCCTGGAGTTCCCACAGGGGGGGCACAGATACGCAGTATTTT. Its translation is CAWSSHRGGTDTQYF. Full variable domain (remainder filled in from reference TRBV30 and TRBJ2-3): SQTIHQWPATLVQPVGSPLSLECTVEGTSNPNLYWYRQAAGRGLQLLFYSVGIGQISSEVPQNLSASRPQDRQFILSSKKLLLSDSGFYLCAWSSHRGGTDTQYFGPGTRLTVL.

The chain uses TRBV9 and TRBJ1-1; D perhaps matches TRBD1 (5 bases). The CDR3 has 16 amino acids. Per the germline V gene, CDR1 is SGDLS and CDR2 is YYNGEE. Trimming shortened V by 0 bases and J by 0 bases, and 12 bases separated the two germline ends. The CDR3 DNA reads TGTGCCAGCAGCGTAGTATCCGGGGCAATGAACACTGAAGCTTTCTTT. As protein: CASSVVSGAMNTEAFF. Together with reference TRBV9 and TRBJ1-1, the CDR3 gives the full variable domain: DSGVTQTPKHLITATGQRVTLRCSPRSGDLSVYWYQQSLDQGLQFLIQYYNGEERAKGNILERFSAQQFPDLHSELNLSSLELGDSALYFCASSVVSGAMNTEAFFGQGTRLTVV.

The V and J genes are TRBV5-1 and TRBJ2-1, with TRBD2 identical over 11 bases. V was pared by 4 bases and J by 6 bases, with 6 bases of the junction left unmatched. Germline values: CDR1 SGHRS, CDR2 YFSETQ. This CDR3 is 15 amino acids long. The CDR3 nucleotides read TGCGCCAGCAGCGCAACTAGCGGGGGAGGCAATGAGCAGTTCTTC. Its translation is CASSATSGGGNEQFF.

CDR3 sequence reads: CAWSVGPVGEKLFF. The CDR3 bases are TGTGCCTGGAGTGTGGGGCCCGTGGGTGAAAAACTGTTTTTT. The rearrangement joins TRBV30 to TRBJ1-4; D is perhaps TRBD1 (5 bases). The V end lost 0 bases, the J end lost 7 bases, and 12 bases lay between the germline ends. Germline lookup yields CDR1 GTSNPN and CDR2 SVGIG (reference sequence). The length of the CDR3 is 14 residues.

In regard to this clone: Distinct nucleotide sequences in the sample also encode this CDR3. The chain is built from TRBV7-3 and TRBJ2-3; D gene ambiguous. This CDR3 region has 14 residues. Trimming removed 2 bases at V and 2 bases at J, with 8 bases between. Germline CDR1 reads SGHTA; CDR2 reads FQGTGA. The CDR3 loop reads CASSLGPSTDTQYF. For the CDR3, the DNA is TGTGCCAGCAGCTTAGGGCCGTCCACAGATACGCAGTATTTT.

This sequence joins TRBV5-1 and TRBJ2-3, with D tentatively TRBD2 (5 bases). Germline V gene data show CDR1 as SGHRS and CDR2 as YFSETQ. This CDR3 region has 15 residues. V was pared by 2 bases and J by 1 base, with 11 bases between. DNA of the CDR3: TGCGCCAGCAGCTTATCTTCGCGGGGCACAGATACGCAGTATTTT. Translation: CASSLSSRGTDTQYF.

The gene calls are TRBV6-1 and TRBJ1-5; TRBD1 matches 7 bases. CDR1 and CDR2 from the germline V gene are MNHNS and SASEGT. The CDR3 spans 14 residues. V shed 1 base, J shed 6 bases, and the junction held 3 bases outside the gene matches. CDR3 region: CASSEGAGGQPQHF. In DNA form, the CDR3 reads TGTGCCAGCAGTGAAGGGGCAGGGGGTCAGCCCCAGCATTTT.

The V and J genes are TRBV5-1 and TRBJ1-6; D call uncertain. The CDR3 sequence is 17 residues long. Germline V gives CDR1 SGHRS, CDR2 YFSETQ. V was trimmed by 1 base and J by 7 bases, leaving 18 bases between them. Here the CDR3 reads CASSLNSASGLNSPLHF. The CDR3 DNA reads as TGCGCCAGCAGCTTGAATTCGGCATCGGGTTTAAATTCACCCCTCCACTTT.

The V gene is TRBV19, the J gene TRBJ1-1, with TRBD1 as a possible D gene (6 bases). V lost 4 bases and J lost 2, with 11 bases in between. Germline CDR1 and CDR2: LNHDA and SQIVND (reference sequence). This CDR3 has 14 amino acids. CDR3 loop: CASSKQGKNTEAFF. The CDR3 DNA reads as TGTGCCAGTAGTAAGCAGGGGAAAAACACTGAAGCTTTCTTT.

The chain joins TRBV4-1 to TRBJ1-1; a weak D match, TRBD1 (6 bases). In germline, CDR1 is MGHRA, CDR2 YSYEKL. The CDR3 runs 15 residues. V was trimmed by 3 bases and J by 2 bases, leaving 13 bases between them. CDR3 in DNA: TGCGCCAGCAGCCATACGACAGGAGAAAACACTGAAGCTTTCTTT. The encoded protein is CASSHTTGENTEAFF.